This T cell receptor beta chain was sequenced for a study of T-cell reconstitution after alpha-beta-depleted transplantation in children. As it was prepared, the TCRbeta library received unique molecular identifiers. TCRdb re-analysed the PCR reads in MiXCR, keeping a single row per CDR3 protein. The repertoire holds 300,000 to 400,000 distinct CDR3 sequences, with around 16% as singletons. This clonotype was picked up a small number of times. Its antigen is still unknown. Study-wide results and limits: Newly produced T cells mostly accounted for T-cell counts and diversity one year post-transplant. It was reported that alpha-beta T cells came from several hundred expanded graft clones (about two months after transplant). Surviving recipient T cells and intrathymic progenitors accounted for some patients' high TCRbeta diversity at day 60.

Germline values: CDR1 DFQATT, CDR2 SNEGSKA (reference sequence). CDR3 length: 13 amino acids. The rearrangement links TRBV20-1 to TRBJ2-3; D uncertain. The sequence came from a male patient under 10 years old who had a stem cell transplant for acute lymphoblastic leukemia, so the T cells may come from the graft donor. The sequencing here drew on PBMCs, mostly from graft donor cells, taken 360 days after TCRalphabeta/CD19-depleted stem cell transplant. In DNA form, the CDR3 reads TGCAGGGTAGCCCCCAGTGGCACAGATACGCAGTATTTT. Translation: CRVAPSGTDTQYF.